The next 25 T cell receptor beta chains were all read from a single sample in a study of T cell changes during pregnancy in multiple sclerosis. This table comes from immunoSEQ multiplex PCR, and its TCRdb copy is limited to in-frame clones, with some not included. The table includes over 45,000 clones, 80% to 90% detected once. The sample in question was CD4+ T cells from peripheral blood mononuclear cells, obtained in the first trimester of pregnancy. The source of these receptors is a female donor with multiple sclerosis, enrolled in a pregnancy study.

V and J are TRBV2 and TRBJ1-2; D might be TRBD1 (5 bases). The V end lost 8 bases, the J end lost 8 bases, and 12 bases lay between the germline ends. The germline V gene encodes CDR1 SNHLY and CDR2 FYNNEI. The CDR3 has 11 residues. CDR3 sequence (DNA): TGTGCCAGCGGGTTGACAGCAGGCTACACCTTC. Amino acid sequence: CASGLTAGYTF.

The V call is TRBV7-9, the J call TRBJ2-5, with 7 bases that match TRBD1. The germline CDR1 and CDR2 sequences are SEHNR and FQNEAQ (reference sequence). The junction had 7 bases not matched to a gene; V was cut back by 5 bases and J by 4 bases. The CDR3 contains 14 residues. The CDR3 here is CASSTGTVGETQYF. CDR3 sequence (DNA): TGTGCCAGCAGCACCGGGACAGTGGGAGAGACCCAGTACTTC.

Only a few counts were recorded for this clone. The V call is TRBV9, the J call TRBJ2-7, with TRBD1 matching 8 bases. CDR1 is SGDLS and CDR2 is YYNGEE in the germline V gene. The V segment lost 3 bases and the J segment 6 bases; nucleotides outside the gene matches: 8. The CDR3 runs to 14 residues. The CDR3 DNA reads TGTGCCAGCAGCGGCGGACAGGGCGGAGGCGAGCAGTACTTC. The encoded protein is CASSGGQGGGEQYF. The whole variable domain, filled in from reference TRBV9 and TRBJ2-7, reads DSGVTQTPKHLITATGQRVTLRCSPRSGDLSVYWYQQSLDQGLQFLIQYYNGEERAKGNILERFSAQQFPDLHSELNLSSLELGDSALYFCASSGGQGGGEQYFGPGTRLTVT.

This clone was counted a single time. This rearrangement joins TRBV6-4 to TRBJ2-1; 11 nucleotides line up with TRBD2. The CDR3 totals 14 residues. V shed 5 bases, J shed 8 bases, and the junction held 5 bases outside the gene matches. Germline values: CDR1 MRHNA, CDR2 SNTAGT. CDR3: CASSRLAGLDEQFF. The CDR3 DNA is TGTGCCAGCAGTAGACTAGCGGGGCTCGATGAGCAGTTCTTC.

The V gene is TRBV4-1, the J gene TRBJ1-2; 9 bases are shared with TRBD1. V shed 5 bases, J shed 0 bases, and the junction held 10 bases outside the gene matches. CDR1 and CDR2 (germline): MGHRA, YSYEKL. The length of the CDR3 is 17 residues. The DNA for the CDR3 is TGCGCCAGCAGCTCACTCCCGGGACAGGGTACTAACTATGGCTACACCTTC. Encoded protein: CASSSLPGQGTNYGYTF.

Here the CDR3 reads CASRGLAGVEEFF. DNA for the CDR3: TGTGCCAGCCGGGGTCTAGCGGGGGTTGAAGAGTTCTTC. The V and J genes are TRBV2 and TRBJ2-1; 10 positions match TRBD2. This CDR3 region has 13 residues. J lost 14 bases, V lost 8 bases, and 12 bases had no gene match. Germline V gives CDR1 SNHLY, CDR2 FYNNEI. Drawing the rest from reference TRBV2 and TRBJ2-1, the complete variable domain is EPEVTQTPSHQVTQMGQEVILRCVPISNHLYFYWYRQILGQKVEFLVSFYNNEISEKSEIFDDQFSVERPDGSNFTLKIRSTKLEDSAMYFCASRGLAGVEEFFGPGTRLTVL.

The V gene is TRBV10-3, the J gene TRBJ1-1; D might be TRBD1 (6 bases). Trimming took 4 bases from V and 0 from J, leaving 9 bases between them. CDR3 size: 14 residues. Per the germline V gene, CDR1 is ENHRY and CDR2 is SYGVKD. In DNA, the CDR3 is TGTGCCATCAGTGCACAGGGCATGAACACTGAAGCTTTCTTT. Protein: CAISAQGMNTEAFF.

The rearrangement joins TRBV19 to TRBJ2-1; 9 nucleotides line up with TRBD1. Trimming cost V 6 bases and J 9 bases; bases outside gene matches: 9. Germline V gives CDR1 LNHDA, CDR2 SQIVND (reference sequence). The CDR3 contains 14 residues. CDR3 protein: CASRGGTGKSEQFF. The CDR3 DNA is TGTGCCAGTAGGGGAGGGACAGGGAAGAGTGAGCAGTTCTTC.

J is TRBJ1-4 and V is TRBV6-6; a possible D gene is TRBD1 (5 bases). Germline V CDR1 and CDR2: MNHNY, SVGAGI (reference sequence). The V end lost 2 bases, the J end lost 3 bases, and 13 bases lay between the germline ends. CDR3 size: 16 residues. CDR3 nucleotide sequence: TGTGCCAGCAGTTACCCCCAACAGGAATCTAATGAAAAACTGTTTTTT. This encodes CASSYPQQESNEKLFF.

In nucleotides, the CDR3 is TGTGCCAGCAGCGAACCGGGACAGCGAAATGAAAAACTGTTTTTT. Protein: CASSEPGQRNEKLFF. The chain recombines TRBV2 with TRBJ1-4; TRBD1 aligns across 7 bases. Trimming took 6 bases from V and 5 from J; bases not matched to a gene: 9. Germline V gene data show CDR1 as SNHLY and CDR2 as FYNNEI. This CDR3 contains 15 residues.

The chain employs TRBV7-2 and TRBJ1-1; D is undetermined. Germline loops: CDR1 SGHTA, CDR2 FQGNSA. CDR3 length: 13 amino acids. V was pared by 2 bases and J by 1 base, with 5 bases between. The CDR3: CASSLRGNTEAFF. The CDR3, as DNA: TGTGCCAGCAGCTTACGAGGGAACACTGAAGCTTTCTTT.

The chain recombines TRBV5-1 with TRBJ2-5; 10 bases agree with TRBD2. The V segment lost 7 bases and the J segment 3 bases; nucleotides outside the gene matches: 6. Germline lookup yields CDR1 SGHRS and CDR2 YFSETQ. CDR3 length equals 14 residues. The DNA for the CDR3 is TGCGCCAGCGCGACTAGCGGGTTCGAAGAGACCCAGTACTTC. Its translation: CASATSGFEETQYF. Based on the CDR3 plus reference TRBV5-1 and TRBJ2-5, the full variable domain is KAGVTQTPRYLIKTRGQQVTLSCSPISGHRSVSWYQQTPGQGLQFLFEYFSETQRNKGNFPGRFSGRQFSNSRSEMNVSTLELGDSALYLCASATSGFEETQYFGPGTRLLVL.

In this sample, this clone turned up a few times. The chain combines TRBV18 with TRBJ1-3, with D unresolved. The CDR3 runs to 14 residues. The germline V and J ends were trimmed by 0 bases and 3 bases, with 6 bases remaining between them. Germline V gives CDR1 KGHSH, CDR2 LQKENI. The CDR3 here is CASSPPAVGNTIYF. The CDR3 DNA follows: TGTGCCAGCTCACCACCGGCGGTTGGAAACACCATATATTTT.

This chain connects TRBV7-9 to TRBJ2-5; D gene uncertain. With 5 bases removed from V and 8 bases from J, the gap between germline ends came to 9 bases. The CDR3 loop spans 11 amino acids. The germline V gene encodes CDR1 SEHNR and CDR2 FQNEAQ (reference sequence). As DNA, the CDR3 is TGTGCCAGCAGCCCGCAGGAAACCCAGTACTTC. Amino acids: CASSPQETQYF.

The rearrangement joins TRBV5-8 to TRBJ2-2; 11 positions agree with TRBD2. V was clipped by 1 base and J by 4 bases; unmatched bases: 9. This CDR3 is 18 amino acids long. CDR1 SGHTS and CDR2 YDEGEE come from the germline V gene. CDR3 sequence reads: CASSLTSGGSPVTGELFF. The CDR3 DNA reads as TGTGCCAGCAGCTTGACTAGCGGGGGCTCCCCGGTCACCGGGGAGCTGTTTTTT.

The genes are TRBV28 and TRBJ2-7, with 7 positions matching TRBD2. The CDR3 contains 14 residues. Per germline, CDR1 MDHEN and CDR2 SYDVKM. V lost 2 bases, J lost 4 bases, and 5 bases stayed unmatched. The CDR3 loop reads CASSLLAGDYEQYF. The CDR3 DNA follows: TGTGCCAGCAGTTTACTGGCGGGAGATTACGAGCAGTACTTC.

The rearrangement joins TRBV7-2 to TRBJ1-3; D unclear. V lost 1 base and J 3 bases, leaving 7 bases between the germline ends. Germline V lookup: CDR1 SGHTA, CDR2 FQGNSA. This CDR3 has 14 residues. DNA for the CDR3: TGTGCCAGCAGCTTAGGGCCGGGTGGAAACACCATATATTTT. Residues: CASSLGPGGNTIYF.

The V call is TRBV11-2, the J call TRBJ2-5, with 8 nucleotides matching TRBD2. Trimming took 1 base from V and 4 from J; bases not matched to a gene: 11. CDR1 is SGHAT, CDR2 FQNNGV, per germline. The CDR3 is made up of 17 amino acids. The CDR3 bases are TGTGCCAGCAGCTTAGCGGGGGCGGGGGGTTCCCGAGAGACCCAGTACTTC. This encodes CASSLAGAGGSRETQYF. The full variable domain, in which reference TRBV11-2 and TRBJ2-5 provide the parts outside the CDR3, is EAGVAQSPRYKIIEKRQSVAFWCNPISGHATLYWYQQILGQGPKLLIQFQNNGVVDDSQLPKDRFSAERLKGVDSTLKIQPAKLEDSAVYLCASSLAGAGGSRETQYFGPGTRLLVL.

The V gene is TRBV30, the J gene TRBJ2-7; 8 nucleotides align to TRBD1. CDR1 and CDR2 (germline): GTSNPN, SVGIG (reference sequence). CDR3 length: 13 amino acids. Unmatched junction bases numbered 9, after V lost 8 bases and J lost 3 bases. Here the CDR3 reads CAVNRDRSYEQYF. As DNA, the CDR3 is TGTGCCGTAAACCGGGACAGGAGCTACGAGCAGTACTTC.

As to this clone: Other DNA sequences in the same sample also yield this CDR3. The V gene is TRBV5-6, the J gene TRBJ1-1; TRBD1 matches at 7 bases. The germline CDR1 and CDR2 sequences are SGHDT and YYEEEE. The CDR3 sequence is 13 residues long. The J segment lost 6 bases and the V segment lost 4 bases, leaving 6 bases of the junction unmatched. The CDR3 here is CASSLRGGSEAFF. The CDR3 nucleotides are TGTGCCAGCAGCCTGAGAGGGGGCTCTGAAGCTTTCTTT.

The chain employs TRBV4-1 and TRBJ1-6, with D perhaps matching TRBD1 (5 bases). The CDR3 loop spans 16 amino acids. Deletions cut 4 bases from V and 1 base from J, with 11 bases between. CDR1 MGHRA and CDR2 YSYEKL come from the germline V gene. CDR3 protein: CASSPGQGSYNSPLHF. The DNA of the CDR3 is TGCGCCAGCAGCCCAGGGCAGGGTTCCTATAATTCACCCCTCCACTTT.

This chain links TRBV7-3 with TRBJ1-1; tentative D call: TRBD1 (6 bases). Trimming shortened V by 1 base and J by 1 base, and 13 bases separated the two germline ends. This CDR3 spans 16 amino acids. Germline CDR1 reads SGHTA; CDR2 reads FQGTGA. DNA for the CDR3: TGTGCCAGCAGCTTAAGGGTCAGGGGATCGAACACTGAAGCTTTCTTT. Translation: CASSLRVRGSNTEAFF. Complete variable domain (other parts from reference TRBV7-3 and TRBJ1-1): GAGVSQTPSNKVTEKGKYVELRCDPISGHTALYWYRQSLGQGPEFLIYFQGTGAADDSGLPNDRFFAVRPEGSVSTLKIQRTERGDSAVYLCASSLRVRGSNTEAFFGQGTRLTVV.

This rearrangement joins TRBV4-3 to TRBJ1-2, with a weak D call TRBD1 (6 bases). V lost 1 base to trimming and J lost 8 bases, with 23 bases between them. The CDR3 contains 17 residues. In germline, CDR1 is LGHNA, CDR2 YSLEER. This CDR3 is CASSQAVGADRMVGYTF. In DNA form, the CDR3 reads TGCGCCAGCAGCCAAGCTGTGGGGGCAGACCGAATGGTGGGCTACACCTTC.

This CDR3 reads CASSQAWRGTDTQYF. The CDR3 nucleotides are TGTGCCAGTAGCCAAGCGTGGAGGGGCACAGATACGCAGTATTTT. This chain joins TRBV19 and TRBJ2-3; TRBD2 might be the D (6 bases). CDR1 LNHDA and CDR2 SQIVND come from the germline V gene (reference sequence). The CDR3 totals 15 residues. Trimming took 6 bases from V and 1 from J, leaving 14 bases between them.

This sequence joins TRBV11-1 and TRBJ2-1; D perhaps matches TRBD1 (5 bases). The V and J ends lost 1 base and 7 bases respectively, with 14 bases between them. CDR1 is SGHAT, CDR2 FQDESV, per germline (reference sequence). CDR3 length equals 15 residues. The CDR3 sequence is CASSLEVGLVNEQFF. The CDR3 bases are TGTGCCAGCAGCTTAGAGGTGGGGCTCGTGAATGAGCAGTTCTTC.